This T cell receptor beta chain was documented in a study of control samples from healthy donors and cancer patients. Method: immunoSEQ multiplex PCR; TCRdb's copy keeps in-frame clones and lacks some. The data contain 150,000 or so clones, about 89% of them singletons. This clone has just one count. Germline V CDR1 and CDR2: ENHRY, SYGVKD. The ends were cut back, 3 bases at V and 4 bases at J, with 16 bases in the middle. There are 16 residues in the CDR3. V gene TRBV10-3 combines with J gene TRBJ2-1; D perhaps matches TRBD2 (6 bases). The sample comprised blood. The receptor was derived from a man aged 18 to 30 in good health. CDR3 nucleotides: TGTGCCATCAGTGAACGGACGGGGGAGCTTTACAATGAGCAGTTCTTC. It is translated as CAISERTGELYNEQFF.